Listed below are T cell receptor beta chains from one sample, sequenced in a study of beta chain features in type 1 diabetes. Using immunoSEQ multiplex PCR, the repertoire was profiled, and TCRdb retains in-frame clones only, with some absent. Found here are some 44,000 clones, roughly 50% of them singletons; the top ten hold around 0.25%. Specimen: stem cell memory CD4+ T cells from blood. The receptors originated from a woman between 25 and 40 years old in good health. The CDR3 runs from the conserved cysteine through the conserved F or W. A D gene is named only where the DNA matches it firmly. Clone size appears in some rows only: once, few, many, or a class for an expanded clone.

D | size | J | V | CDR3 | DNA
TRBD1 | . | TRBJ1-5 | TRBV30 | CAWSGTDQPQHF | TGTGCCTGGAGCGGGACAGACCAGCCCCAGCATTTT
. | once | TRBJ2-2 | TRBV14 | CASSLRVQDGELFF | TGTGCCAGCAGCCTGAGGGTGCAGGACGGGGAGCTGTTTTTT
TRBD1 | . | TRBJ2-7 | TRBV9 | CASSVGGQGFYEQYF | TGTGCCAGCAGCGTGGGAGGACAGGGATTTTACGAGCAGTACTTC
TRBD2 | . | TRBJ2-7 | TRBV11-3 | CASSPGELTSGMTYEQYF | TGTGCCAGCAGCCCCGGGGAACTGACTAGCGGGATGACCTACGAGCAGTACTTC
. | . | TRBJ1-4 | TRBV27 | CASSLGGWRGRREKLFF | TGTGCCAGCAGTTTGGGGGGTTGGAGGGGACGTCGGGAAAAACTGTTTTTT
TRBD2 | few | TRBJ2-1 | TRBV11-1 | CASRNLAGSSYNEQFF | TGTGCCAGCAGGAACCTAGCGGGAAGCTCCTACAATGAGCAGTTCTTC
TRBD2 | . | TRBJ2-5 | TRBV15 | CATSSGLAGGWETQYF | TGTGCCACCAGCTCGGGACTAGCGGGAGGGTGGGAGACCCAGTACTTC
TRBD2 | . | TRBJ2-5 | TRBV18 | CASSPGLAGETQYF | TGTGCCAGCTCACCGGGACTAGCGGGAGAGACCCAGTACTTC
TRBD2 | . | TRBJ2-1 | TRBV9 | CASSVGKSGLAGYVGLDEQFF | TGTGCCAGCAGCGTAGGAAAATCGGGACTAGCGGGATATGTGGGCTTAGATGAGCAGTTCTTC
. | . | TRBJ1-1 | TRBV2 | CASTNKRNTEAFF | TGTGCCAGCACTAATAAAAGGAACACTGAAGCTTTCTTT
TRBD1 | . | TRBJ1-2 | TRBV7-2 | CASSSRDRGHYGYTF | TGTGCCAGCAGCTCCCGGGACAGGGGGCACTATGGCTACACCTTC
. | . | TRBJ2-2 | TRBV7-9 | CASSLTGPTGELFF | TGTGCCAGCAGCCTGACAGGACCCACCGGGGAGCTGTTTTTT
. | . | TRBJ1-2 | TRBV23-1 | CASSRTRVHYGYTF | TGCGCCAGCAGTCGCACCCGGGTTCACTATGGCTACACCTTC
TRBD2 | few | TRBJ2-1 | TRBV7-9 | CASSSPGLAFNEQFF | TGTGCCAGCAGCTCCCCGGGACTAGCGTTCAATGAGCAGTTCTTC
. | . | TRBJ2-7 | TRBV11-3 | CASRSEGRGGYEQYF | TGTGCCAGCAGATCAGAGGGCAGGGGCGGGTACGAGCAGTACTTC
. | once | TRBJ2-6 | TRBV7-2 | CASSLRADFSGANVLTF | TGTGCCAGCAGCTTACGAGCGGACTTCTCTGGGGCCAACGTCCTGACTTTC
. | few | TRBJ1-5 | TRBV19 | CASSIRGYQPQHF | TGTGCCAGTAGTATACGGGGGTATCAGCCCCAGCATTTT
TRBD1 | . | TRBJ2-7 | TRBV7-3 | CASSPATGQGYEQYF | TGTGCCAGCAGCCCAGCTACGGGACAGGGCTACGAGCAGTACTTC
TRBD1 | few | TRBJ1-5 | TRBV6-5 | CASSYSVQGAPQHF | TGTGCCAGCAGTTACTCGGTTCAGGGGGCTCCCCAGCATTTT
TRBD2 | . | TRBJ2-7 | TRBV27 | CASSSIAGSYEQYF | TGTGCCAGCAGTTCTATAGCGGGGTCCTACGAGCAGTACTTC
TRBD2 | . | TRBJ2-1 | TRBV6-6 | CASSSGLAGVGEQFF | TGTGCCAGCAGTTCTGGGCTAGCGGGAGTCGGGGAGCAGTTCTTC
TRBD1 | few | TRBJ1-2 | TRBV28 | CASSSRYRGKYGYTF | TGTGCCAGCAGTTCCCGTTACAGGGGGAAGTATGGCTACACCTTC
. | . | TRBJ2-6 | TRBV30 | CAWSVRSHSIPSGANVLTF | TGTGCCTGGAGTGTGAGAAGCCATAGTATTCCCTCTGGGGCCAACGTCCTGACTTTC
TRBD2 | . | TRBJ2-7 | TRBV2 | CASSRRTSGVYEQYF | TGTGCCAGCAGTCGGCGGACTAGCGGGGTTTACGAGCAGTACTTC
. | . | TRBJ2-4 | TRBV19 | CASSIEGRGNIQYF | TGTGCCAGTAGTATAGAGGGGCGGGGCAACATTCAGTACTTC